This T cell receptor beta chain was recorded in a study of shared clonotypes between healthy human individuals. As for the study in general: The cohort comprised a couple of women and a few men. Their ages spanned 18 to 49 years.

Profiled with immunoSEQ multiplex PCR; TCRdb holds only in-frame clones, not every one. The repertoire holds about 660,000 clones, with 74% as singletons. Findings and limits, study-wide: On the whole, naive subsets had larger estimated richness than memory subsets had. With few donors, the genetic and exposure-history diversity represented was limited.

The CDR3 length is 14 residues. Germline lookup yields CDR1 MDHEN and CDR2 SYDVKM. Trimming stripped 3 bases from V and 2 bases from J, with 11 bases between. As regards this clone: The antigen is undetermined.

The origin of this receptor is a woman in her 30s in good health. Source material: memory CD4+ T cells sorted from blood. Subset indicated: CD45RA-negative fraction. V gene TRBV28 combines with J gene TRBJ2-7, with D possibly being TRBD1 (6 bases). Here the CDR3 reads CASSLGDIPYEQYF. The CDR3 nucleotides read TGTGCCAGCAGTTTGGGGGACATACCCTACGAGCAGTACTTC.